This TCR beta chain emerged from a study of T cell responses to AZD1222 COVID-19 vaccine. J gave up 8 bases and V 0 bases, and 9 bases lay outside the gene matches. Germline V gene data show CDR1 as MNHEY and CDR2 as SVGAGI. The CDR3 spans 15 residues. Assay used: immunoSEQ multiplex PCR; TCRdb lists only in-frame clones, some missing. This table has some 170,000 clones, about 92% appearing once. This clone appeared a single time. The receptor's source is an adult in good health. The source was peripheral blood, collected on day 0 of AZD1222 vaccination. The rearrangement links TRBV6-5 to TRBJ1-2, with TRBD1 matching over 7 bases. CDR3 region: CASSYSYTGERGYTF. The CDR3 DNA reads as TGTGCCAGCAGTTACTCGTATACAGGGGAGCGCGGCTACACCTTC.